This T cell receptor (beta chain) was found in a study of blood T cell repertoires in COVID-19. Overall study: Acute and convalescent COVID-19 specimens originated in the United States, Italy and Spain. PBMCs, B-cell-depleted T cells, or T cells provided the cDNA or gDNA that made up the material.

In the source study's methods: Scientists estimated how many nucleated cells there were by amplifying reference gene primers. Using immunoSEQ multiplex PCR, the repertoire was profiled, and TCRdb retains in-frame clones only, with some absent. That table furnishes V, J and clone size, whereas the DNA furnished D and trimming. The sample consists of 160,000 or so clones, approximately 86% of them appearing once. The CDR3 totals 14 residues. Germline V gives CDR1 LGHDT, CDR2 YNNKEL (reference sequence). Trimming removed 0 bases at V and 4 bases at J, with 7 bases between. The clonotype was recovered from a woman between 45 and 60 years old with acute or convalescent COVID-19. The chain recombines TRBV3-1 (or the pseudogene TRBV3-2) with TRBJ1-5; D unresolved. What was sequenced was peripheral blood. The CDR3 protein is CASSQDGSNQPQHF. CDR3 DNA: TGTGCCAGCAGCCAAGATGGCAGTAATCAGCCCCAGCATTTT.